This TCR beta chain emerged from a study of T cell responses to AZD1222 COVID-19 vaccine. Note on this clone: Antigen unknown.

TCRdb's copy holds only in-frame clones and misses some; the assay was immunoSEQ multiplex PCR. The sample lists 55,000 to 70,000 clones, about 91% occurring once. General study points: The sample set comprised mostly white British donors with more females, and clonal diversity was possibly underestimated. A reported finding is that nearly half of spike-specific TCRs target unmutated variant regions. Repertoire sampling occurred only after the peak T cell response.

Germline V gene lookup returns CDR1 LGHNA and CDR2 YSLEER. This CDR3 contains 16 residues. The ends were cut back, 0 bases at V and 3 bases at J, with 14 bases in the middle. This sequence originates from an adult who received the AZD1222 COVID-19 vaccine. V and J are TRBV4-3 and TRBJ1-2; D unresolved. Material: peripheral blood, obtained 28 days after the second AZD1222 dose. In nucleotides, the CDR3 is TGCGCCAGCAGCCAAGATTTAGGCAGAGAACACTATGGCTACACCTTC. It is translated as CASSQDLGREHYGYTF.